This T cell receptor beta chain was captured in a study of OX40 agonist ivuxolimab in advanced cancers. Regarding the research as a whole: The costimulatory receptor OX40 (CD134) was targeted by ivuxolimab, a fully human IgG2 agonistic monoclonal antibody. Intravenous ivuxolimab was administered to patients every 2 weeks at six dose levels: 0.01, 0.1, 0.3, 1.5, 3 and 10 mg/kg. Among the 52 dose-escalation patients, some 20 had hepatocellular carcinoma, 15 melanoma, 9 renal cell carcinoma and 9 head and neck cancer. In the dose-escalation cohort, 82.7% of patients were male, and the mean age was approximately 60 years, with a range of roughly 20 to 85. Patients were allowed to have had prior anti-PD-1, anti-PD-L1 or anti-CTLA-4 therapy, and 40% to 45% of the dose-escalation patients had been treated with checkpoint inhibitors. Partial responses occurred in three dose-escalation patients: two with cutaneous melanoma and one with hepatocellular carcinoma. The purpose of peripheral TCRbeta sequencing was to test whether ivuxolimab changed TCR sequence diversity and led to clonal T-cell expansion. The paper covers the monotherapy dose-escalation part of the phase I ivuxolimab trial, which included N ≈ 50 patients. Results and caveats for the whole study, not just this receptor: Low levels of normalized T-cell clonal expansion were also seen in some nonresponding patients. Partial responders in the 0.1-3.0 mg/kg groups had among the lowest normalized peripheral clonal expansion, especially among CD8+ T cells. After ivuxolimab, expanded clones were on average more numerous among CD8+ T cells than among CD4+ T cells. At doses from 0.1 to 3.0 mg/kg, clonal expansion was seen in both CD4+ and CD8+ blood T cells between baseline and week 6. Antigen specificity was not determined for the clonally expanded peripheral T cells.

For sequencing of the TCRbeta CDR3 region, genomic DNA was extracted from the sorted cells. The immunoSEQ Assay was used for sequencing of TCRbeta CDR3 regions. Sourced from immuneACCESS, this table was stored by TCRdb with only in-frame sequences that have V and J called. A share of the clones is absent; for the studies checked, an unresolved V gene accounts for under half, and the remainder has no known explanation. This sample holds under 80,000 clones; 90% were observed only once. About 1.7% of the sample comes from the top ten. Trimming takes 6 bases from V and 4 bases from J, and the germline ends sit 12 bases apart. Via the germline V gene, CDR1 is MNHNS and CDR2 SASEGT. The CDR3 goes from the cysteine to the phenylalanine over 14 residues. Kept here is only the CDR3 DNA, which spans 42 bases and is read in frame from base 1. The trial excluded patients who had a history of autoimmune disease or who were on systemic immunosuppression. Peripheral blood for TCR sequencing was drawn from every dose cohort at baseline, at cycle 4 day 1 and at cycle 7 day 1. The samples were taken from a phase I, first-in-human, multicenter, open-label dose-escalation trial of ivuxolimab. Adults with locally advanced or metastatic melanoma, renal cell, hepatocellular, or head and neck squamous cell carcinoma were enrolled in the trial. Before TCR sequencing, CD4+ T cells and CD8+ T cells from peripheral blood were sorted into separate populations.

A note on this clone: The antigen it recognizes is unknown. Base-call qualities are not available, and no considerably larger clone is one nucleotide away.

The V and J genes are TRBV6-1 and TRBJ1-4; 5 matching bases give a weak D call of TRBD1. This sample comprised CD4+ or CD8+ T cells sorted from blood, obtained in a trial of the OX40 agonist ivuxolimab. This receptor was taken from an adult with an advanced solid tumor such as melanoma, head and neck, liver or kidney cancer. For the CDR3, the sequence is CASSRDGNNEKLFF. The DNA sequence is TGTGCCAGCAGCAGGGACGGAAATAATGAAAAACTGTTTTTT.